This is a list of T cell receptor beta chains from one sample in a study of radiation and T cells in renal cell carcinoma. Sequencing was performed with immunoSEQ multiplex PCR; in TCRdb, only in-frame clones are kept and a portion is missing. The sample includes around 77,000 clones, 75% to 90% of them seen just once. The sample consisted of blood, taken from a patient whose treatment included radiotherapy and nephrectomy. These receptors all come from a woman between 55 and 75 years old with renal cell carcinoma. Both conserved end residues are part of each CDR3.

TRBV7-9 CASSQGTVNTEAFF
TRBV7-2 CASSPQTGDWTEAFF
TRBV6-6 CATHLSGGYTF
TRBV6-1 CASSAEGLNSPLHF
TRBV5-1 CASSLLGQGESGELFF
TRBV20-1 CSAGDFGAFF
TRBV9 CASSISGGAGETQYF
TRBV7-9 CASSLAGTAMNTEAFF
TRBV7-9 CASSPGTLHWETQYF
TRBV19 CASRLASSSYEQYF
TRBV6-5 CASRSPRTGFDEQYF
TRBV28 CASSLSQTYGYTF
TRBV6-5 CASSYRGMGEKLFF
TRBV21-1 CASSAHGTGGFARNYGYTF